This TCR beta chain was sequenced for a study of vaccination and CD4 T cells after COVID-19 (dated by TCRdb to between 2020 and 2023). About the full investigation: Convalescent patients had a positive SARS-CoV-2 result on nasal swab PCR, and of these patients, fewer than ten had mild disease and one had severe disease. The convalescent cohort comprised six males and four females, including two Hispanic individuals, seven Caucasians, two Asians and one multiracial person. Participants got two doses of the Pfizer-BioNTech BNT162b2 vaccine (n=8) or two doses of the Moderna mRNA-1273 vaccine (n=2). Post-COVID blood samples were collected from convalescent patients a median of around 96 days after diagnosis, with a range of roughly 30 to 161 days. Post-vaccine blood samples were obtained a median of about 72 days after the second vaccine dose, with a range of about 12 to 241 days. For stimulating the cultures, overlapping spike peptide pools were used, derived from SARS-CoV-2 as well as from the common cold coronaviruses HCoV-NL63, HCoV-OC43 and HCoV-229E. Control cultures used a CEFX viral epitope pool as positive control, an HIV-1 Nef peptide pool as negative control, or no peptide. In over 8 COVID-19 convalescent patients and a few infection-naive healthy vaccine recipients, researchers compared the spike-specific CD4+ TCR repertoire from before mRNA vaccination with the repertoire from after.

On this clonotype itself: Its antigen is still unknown. Within one base of it there is no much larger clone, and no base qualities were kept.

The library was produced with PCR. At the Johns Hopkins FTIC core, DNA from the cultured CD4+ T cells underwent TCR sequencing with the Oncomine TCR Beta short-read assay. The QIAamp micro DNA kit was used to extract genomic DNA from the cultured CD4+ T cells. Oncomine TCR Beta libraries made from cultured CD4+ T cells were pooled using unique dual indexes and sequenced on an Illumina iSeq 100. The paper's data handling went like this. Non-productive sequences were removed, and CDR3s that did not start with C, did not end with F or W, or were shorter than 7 amino acids were discarded. The MANAFEST web application was used to identify antigen-specific clonotypes by comparing peptide-stimulated wells against reference wells and other culture wells. An FDR below 0.05, an odds ratio above 5, and a productive frequency above 0.1% in at least two of three replicate wells were required for clones to be considered positive. A clonotype counted as cross-reactive if it showed significant expansion both in the SARS-CoV-2 spike wells and in at least one common cold coronavirus spike condition. CDR3 homology was assessed with Levenshtein distances (stringdist) and unrooted phylogenetic trees (ape) in R version 3.6.1. In TCRdb, the public reads were trimmed at Q25 with fastp and aligned with MiXCR, with productive beta chains retained. Rows matching on CDR3 protein sequence are summarized as one entry with the most common DNA and genes. TCRdb, rather than the study authors, made the V and J calls. This sample holds fewer than 25,000 distinct CDR3 sequences; around two fifths were observed only once. The ten biggest clones cover about 15% of the sample.

The trim is 10 bases for V and 5 bases for J, with a gap of 17 bases between the germline ends. The CDR3 numbers 13 residues from cysteine through phenylalanine. Kept here is only the CDR3 DNA, which spans 39 bases and is read in frame from base 1. The germline V gene gives CDR1 as SNHLY and CDR2 as FYNNEI. Beyond this particular receptor, the publication reports: An increase in the median number of SARS-CoV-2-reactive clonotypes from approximately 23 after infection to approximately 41 after vaccination was observed, but the change was not found to be significant. Of the vaccine-specific clones in convalescent patients, 304 of 307, or nearly all, reacted only to SARS-CoV-2 spike and did not cross-react with common cold coronaviruses. The study included relatively few convalescent patients and did not analyze early timepoints after natural infection. In convalescent patients, a median roughly 86% of post-vaccine SARS-CoV-2-reactive clones were detected only after vaccination, suggesting vaccine-specific priming.

Read against the paper, the sample's treatment or condition label means: roughly 10-day PBMC culture with coronavirus spike peptide pools or control peptides (ViraFEST assay). The ViraFEST assay, used in the study, expanded antigen-specific T cells with peptide pools and then identified the expanded clonotypes through TCR sequencing. The positive SARS-CoV-2 PCR tests of the convalescent patients were dated from March to December 2020, before the Alpha, Beta and Delta variants emerged in the United States. About 2 million PBMCs per well were cultured in IMDM with roughly 5% human AB serum and about 9.2 IU/ml IL-2, plus 10 ug/ml peptide pools. On days 3 and 7, half of the culture medium was replaced with fresh IL-2-containing medium. After 9 to 10 days of culture, CD4+ T cells were isolated by negative selection using the EasySep CD4+ T cell isolation kit. PBMCs were separated from whole blood using Ficoll-Paque Plus gradient centrifugation and then either used fresh or cryopreserved at -140C. In general, triplicate wells were set up for every culture condition.

The rearranged segments are TRBV2 and TRBJ1-2, with a weak D call of TRBD1 (5 bases match). The specimen sequenced was CD4+ T cells from blood, cultured in vitro. The sequence derives from a human donor who had recovered from COVID-19. CDR3 loop: CAIATQGVYGYTF. At the DNA level, the sequence is TGTGCCATCGCCACTCAGGGTGTATATGGCTACACCTTC.